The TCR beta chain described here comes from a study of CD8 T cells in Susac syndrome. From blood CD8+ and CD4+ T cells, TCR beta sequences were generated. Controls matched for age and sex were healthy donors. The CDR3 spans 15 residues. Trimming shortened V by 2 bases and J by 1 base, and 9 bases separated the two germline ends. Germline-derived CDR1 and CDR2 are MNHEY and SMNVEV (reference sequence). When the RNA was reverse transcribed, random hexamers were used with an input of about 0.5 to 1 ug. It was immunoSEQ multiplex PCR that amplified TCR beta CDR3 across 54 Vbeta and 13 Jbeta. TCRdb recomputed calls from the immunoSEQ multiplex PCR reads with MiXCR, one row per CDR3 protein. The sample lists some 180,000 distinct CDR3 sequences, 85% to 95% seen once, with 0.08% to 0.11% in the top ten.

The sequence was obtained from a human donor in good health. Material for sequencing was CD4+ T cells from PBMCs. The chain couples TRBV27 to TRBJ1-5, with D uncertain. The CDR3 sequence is CASSLGTRSNQPQHF. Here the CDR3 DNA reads TGTGCCAGCAGTTTAGGAACAAGAAGCAATCAGCCCCAGCATTTT.